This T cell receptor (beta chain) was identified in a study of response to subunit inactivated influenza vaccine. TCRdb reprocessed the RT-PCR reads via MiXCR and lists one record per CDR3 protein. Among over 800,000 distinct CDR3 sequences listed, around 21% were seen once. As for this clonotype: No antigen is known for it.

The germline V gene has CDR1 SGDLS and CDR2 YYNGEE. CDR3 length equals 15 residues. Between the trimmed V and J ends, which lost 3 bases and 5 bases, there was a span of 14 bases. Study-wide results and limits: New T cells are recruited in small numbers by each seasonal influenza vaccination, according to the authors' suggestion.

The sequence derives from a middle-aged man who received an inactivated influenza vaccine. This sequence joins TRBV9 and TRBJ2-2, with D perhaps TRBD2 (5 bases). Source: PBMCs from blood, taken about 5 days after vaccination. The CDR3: CASSASTRSTGELFF. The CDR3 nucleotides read TGTGCCAGCAGCGCATCCACTAGATCTACCGGGGAGCTGTTTTTT.